The source of this T cell receptor (beta chain) is a study of shared clonotypes between healthy human individuals. Study observations and caveats: The represented genetic and exposure-history diversity was limited by the small number of donors. In contrast to clonotypes shared by all four donors, non-shared clonotypes had lower generation probabilities.

The junction had 19 bases not matched to a gene; V was cut back by 5 bases and J by 4 bases. From germline, CDR1 is SEHNR and CDR2 FQNEAQ (reference sequence). There are 18 residues in the CDR3. With respect to this clone: Antigen: not known.

Assay used: immunoSEQ multiplex PCR; TCRdb lists only in-frame clones, some missing. The table shows about 2.4 million clones, with 93% occurring only once. Each donor was a Caucasian adult residing in Nashville, Tennessee. Naive CD4+ cells were CD45RA-selected; the remaining cells were memory. Sample: naive CD4+ T cells from PBMCs. Documented subset: CD45RA+ positively selected. V and J are TRBV7-9 and TRBJ1-2, with 7 bases that match TRBD1. This sequence was found in a man younger than 30 in good health. Some clones in this sample may be carry-over from other donors' samples. Here the CDR3 DNA reads TGTGCCAGCAGCCAAGTGACCCCGGGACAGCACAACACCTATGGCTACACCTTC. This sequence encodes CASSQVTPGQHNTYGYTF. Full variable domain (rest looked up from reference TRBV7-9 and TRBJ1-2): DTGVSQNPRHKITKRGQNVTFRCDPISEHNRLYWYRQTLGQGPEFLTYFQNEAQLEKSRLLSDRFSAERPKGSFSTLEIQRTEQGDSAMYLCASSQVTPGQHNTYGYTFGSGTRLTVV.